This record concerns one T cell receptor beta chain sequence. Its antigen is undetermined. This entry is derived from a study of post-analysis software for immune sequencing data. Study outcomes and limitations: When the samples were clustered directly with F measure, those that had been prepared in the same batch showed strong co-clustering. The study found TRBV5-6, TRBV5-1 and TRBV20-1 among four to six TRBV segments more frequent in patients than controls.

Tagging with unique molecular identifiers was a feature of the TCR beta cDNA libraries. One entry per CDR3 protein, called by TCRdb with MiXCR from the PCR reads. The repertoire has approximately 730,000 distinct CDR3 sequences, 40% to 55% of them found once; the top ten carry just under 5%. The CDR3 covers 14 residues. V was clipped by 3 bases and J by 2 bases, with 9 bases between them. Germline CDR1 and CDR2: SGHTA and FQGTGA. This clonotype was sampled from a girl aged 10-17 years with multiple sclerosis. The chain links TRBV7-3 to TRBJ2-3; a possible D gene is TRBD2 (6 bases). The sequenced sample was blood. CDR3 amino acids: CASSFLANTDTQYF. DNA of the CDR3: TGTGCCAGCAGCTTCCTAGCGAACACAGATACGCAGTATTTT.